This is a list of T cell receptor beta chains from one sample in a study of vaccination and CD4 T cells after COVID-19. The antigens these receptors bind are not known. Using its own MiXCR run on the PCR reads, TCRdb lists one record per CDR3 protein. The sample lists 8,100 or so distinct CDR3 sequences, around half seen once, with roughly 18% in the top ten. What was sequenced was CD4+ T cells from blood, cultured in vitro. The origin of the receptors is a human donor in good health. CDR3s include the opening cysteine and the closing phenylalanine or tryptophan. Each record gives: clone size, J gene, V gene, D gene, CDR3 protein, CDR3 DNA. The D gene is left open where the match is weak. Expanded clones are given a class, and other clones once, few, many or no size at all.

few | TRBJ2-3 | TRBV20-1 | TRBD1 | CSARDQGRGRTDTQYF | TGCAGTGCTAGAGATCAAGGCAGGGGGCGCACAGATACGCAGTATTTT
. | TRBJ2-1 | TRBV7-2 | . | CASSKGSVRFNEQFF | TGTGCCAGCAGCAAAGGGTCAGTTCGGTTCAATGAGCAGTTCTTC
few | TRBJ2-7 | TRBV7-2 | TRBD1 | CASSPPWDRLYEQYF | TGTGCCAGCAGCCCCCCCTGGGACAGGTTATACGAGCAGTACTTC
few | TRBJ1-1 | TRBV11-2 | . | CASSFEPNTEAFF | TGTGCCAGCAGCTTCGAGCCGAACACTGAAGCTTTCTTT
. | TRBJ2-7 | TRBV6-2/TRBV6-3 | . | CASSIPQGSYEQYF | TGTGCCAGCAGTATACCTCAGGGATCCTACGAGCAGTACTTC
. | TRBJ1-5 | TRBV12-3/TRBV12-4 | . | CASSFLTDGNQPQHF | TGTGCCAGCAGTTTCCTGACCGACGGCAATCAGCCCCAGCATTTT
. | TRBJ1-1 | TRBV12-3/TRBV12-4 | . | CASTLPVGGNTEAFF | TGTGCCAGCACCCTTCCCGTTGGGGGGAACACTGAAGCTTTCTTT
few | TRBJ2-5 | TRBV19 | TRBD2 | CASSKLSGTSWGWETQYF | TGTGCCAGTAGTAAGCTATCCGGGACTAGCTGGGGTTGGGAGACCCAGTACTTC
. | TRBJ2-3 | TRBV6-2/TRBV6-3 | TRBD1 | CASSYPTGAGGTDTQYF | TGTGCCAGCAGTTACCCAACAGGGGCTGGGGGCACAGATACGCAGTATTTT
. | TRBJ2-2 | TRBV7-2 | . | CASSLASGELFF | TGTGCCAGCAGCTTAGCGTCCGGGGAGCTGTTTTTT
few | TRBJ1-2 | TRBV6-1 | . | CASSPNLRGDYGYTF | TGTGCCAGCAGCCCAAACCTACGAGGGGACTATGGCTACACCTTC
. | TRBJ1-2 | TRBV5-1 | . | CASSLRGDYGYTF | TGCGCCAGCAGCTTGCGGGGGGATTATGGCTACACCTTC
. | TRBJ2-5 | TRBV7-9 | . | CASSLFPEETQYF | TGTGCCAGCAGCTTATTTCCCGAGGAGACCCAGTACTTC